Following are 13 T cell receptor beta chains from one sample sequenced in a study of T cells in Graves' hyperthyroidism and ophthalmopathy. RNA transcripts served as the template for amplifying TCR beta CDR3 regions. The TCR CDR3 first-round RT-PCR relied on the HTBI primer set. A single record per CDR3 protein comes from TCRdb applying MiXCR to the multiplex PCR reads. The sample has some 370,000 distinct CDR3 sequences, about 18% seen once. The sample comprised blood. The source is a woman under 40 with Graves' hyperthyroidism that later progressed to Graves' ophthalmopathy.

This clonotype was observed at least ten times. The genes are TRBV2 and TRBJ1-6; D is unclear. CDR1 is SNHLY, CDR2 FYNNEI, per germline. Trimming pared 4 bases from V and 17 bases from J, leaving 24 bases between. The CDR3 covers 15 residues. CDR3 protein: CASSGPSAAIVVIHF. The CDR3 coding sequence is TGTGCCAGCAGTGGACCGTCAGCGGCAATTGTAGTAATCCACTTT.

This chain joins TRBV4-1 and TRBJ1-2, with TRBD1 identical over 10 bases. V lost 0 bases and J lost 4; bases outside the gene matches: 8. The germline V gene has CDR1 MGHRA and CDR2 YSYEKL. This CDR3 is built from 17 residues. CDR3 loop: CASSQDISTGGIYGYTF. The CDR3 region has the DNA TGCGCCAGCAGCCAAGATATATCGACAGGGGGCATCTATGGCTACACCTTC.

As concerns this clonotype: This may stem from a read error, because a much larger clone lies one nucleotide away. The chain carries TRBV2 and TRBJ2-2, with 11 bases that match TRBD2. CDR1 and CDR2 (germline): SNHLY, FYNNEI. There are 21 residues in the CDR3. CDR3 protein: CANSEALVGLADNANTGELSF. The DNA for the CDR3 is TGTGCCAACAGTGAAGCGCTGGTGGGACTAGCGGATAACGCGAACACCGGGGAGCTGTCTTTT.

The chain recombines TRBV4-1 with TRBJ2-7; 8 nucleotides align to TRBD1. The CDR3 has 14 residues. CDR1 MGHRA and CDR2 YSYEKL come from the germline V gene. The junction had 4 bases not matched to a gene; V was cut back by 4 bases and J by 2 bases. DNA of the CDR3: TGCGCCAGCAGCCTAGCGGACAGGGCCTACGAGCAGTACTTC. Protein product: CASSLADRAYEQYF.

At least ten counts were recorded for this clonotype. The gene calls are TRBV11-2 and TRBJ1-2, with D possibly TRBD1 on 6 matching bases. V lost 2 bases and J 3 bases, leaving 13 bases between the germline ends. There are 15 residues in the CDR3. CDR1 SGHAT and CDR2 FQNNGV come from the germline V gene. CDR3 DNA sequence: TGTGCCAGCAGCTTATATCAGGGGCCGGACTATGGCTACACCTTC. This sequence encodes CASSLYQGPDYGYTF.

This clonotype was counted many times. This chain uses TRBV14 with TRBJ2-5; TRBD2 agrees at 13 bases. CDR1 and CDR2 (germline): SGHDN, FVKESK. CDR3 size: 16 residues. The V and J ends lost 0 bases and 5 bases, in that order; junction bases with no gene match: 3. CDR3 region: CASSQETSGRTETQYF. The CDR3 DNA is TGTGCCAGCAGCCAAGAGACTAGCGGGAGGACTGAGACCCAGTACTTC.

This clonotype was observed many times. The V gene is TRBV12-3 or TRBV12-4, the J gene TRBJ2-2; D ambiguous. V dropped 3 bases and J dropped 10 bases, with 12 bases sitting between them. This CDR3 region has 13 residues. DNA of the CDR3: TGTGCCAGCAGTTTTAGGCAGCCCGAGGAGCTGTTTTTT. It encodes CASSFRQPEELFF.

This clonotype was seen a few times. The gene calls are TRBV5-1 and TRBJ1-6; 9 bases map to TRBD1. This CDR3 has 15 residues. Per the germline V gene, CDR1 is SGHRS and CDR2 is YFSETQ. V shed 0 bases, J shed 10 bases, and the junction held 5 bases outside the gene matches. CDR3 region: CASSLGGTGRSPLHF. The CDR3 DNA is TGCGCCAGCAGCTTGGGGGGGACAGGGCGGTCACCCCTCCACTTT. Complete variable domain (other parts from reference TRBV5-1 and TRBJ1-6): KAGVTQTPRYLIKTRGQQVTLSCSPISGHRSVSWYQQTPGQGLQFLFEYFSETQRNKGNFPGRFSGRQFSNSRSEMNVSTLELGDSALYLCASSLGGTGRSPLHFGNGTRLTVT.

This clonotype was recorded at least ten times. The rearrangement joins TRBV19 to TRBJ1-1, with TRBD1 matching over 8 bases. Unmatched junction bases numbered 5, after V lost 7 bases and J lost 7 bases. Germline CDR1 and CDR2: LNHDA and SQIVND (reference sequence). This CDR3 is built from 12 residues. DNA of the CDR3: TGTGCCAGTATTAACAGGGGGATTGAAGCTTTCTTT. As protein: CASINRGIEAFF.

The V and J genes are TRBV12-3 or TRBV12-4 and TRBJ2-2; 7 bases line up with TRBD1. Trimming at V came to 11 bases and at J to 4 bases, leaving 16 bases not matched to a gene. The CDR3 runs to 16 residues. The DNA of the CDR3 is TGTGCCGGCCAGACAGGGTCGGGTTATAGCACCGGGGAGCTGTTTTTT. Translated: CAGQTGSGYSTGELFF.

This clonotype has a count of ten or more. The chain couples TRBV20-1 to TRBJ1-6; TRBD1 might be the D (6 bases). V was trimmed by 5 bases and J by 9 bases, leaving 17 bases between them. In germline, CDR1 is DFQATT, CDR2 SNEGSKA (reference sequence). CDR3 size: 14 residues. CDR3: CSALRETGGSPLHF. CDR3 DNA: TGCAGTGCTCTCCGGGAGACAGGCGGTTCACCCCTCCACTTT.

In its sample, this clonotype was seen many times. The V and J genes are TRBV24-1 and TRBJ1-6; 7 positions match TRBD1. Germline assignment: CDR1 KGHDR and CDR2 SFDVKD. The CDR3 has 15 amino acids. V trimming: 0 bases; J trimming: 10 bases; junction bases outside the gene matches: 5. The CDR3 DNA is TGTGCCACCAGTGATTTGAACAGGGGCGGATCACCCCTCCACTTT. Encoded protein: CATSDLNRGGSPLHF.

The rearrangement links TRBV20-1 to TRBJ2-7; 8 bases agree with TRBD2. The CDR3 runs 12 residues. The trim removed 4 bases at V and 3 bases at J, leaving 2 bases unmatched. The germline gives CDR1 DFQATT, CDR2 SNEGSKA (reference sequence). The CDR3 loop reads CSATTSGYEQYF. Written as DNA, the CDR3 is TGCAGTGCTACAACTAGCGGCTACGAGCAGTACTTC.